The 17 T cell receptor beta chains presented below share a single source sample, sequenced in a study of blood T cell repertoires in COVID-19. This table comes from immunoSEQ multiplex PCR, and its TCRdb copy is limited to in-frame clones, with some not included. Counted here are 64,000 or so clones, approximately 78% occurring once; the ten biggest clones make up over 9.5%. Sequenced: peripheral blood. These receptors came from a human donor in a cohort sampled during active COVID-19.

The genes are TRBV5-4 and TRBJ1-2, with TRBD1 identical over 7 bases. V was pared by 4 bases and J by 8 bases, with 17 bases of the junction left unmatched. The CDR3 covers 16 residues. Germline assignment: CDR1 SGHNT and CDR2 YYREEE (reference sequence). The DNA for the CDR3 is TGTGCCAGCAGCCACGGACAGGATCTCTTGGTGAGGGGCTACACCTTC. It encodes CASSHGQDLLVRGYTF.

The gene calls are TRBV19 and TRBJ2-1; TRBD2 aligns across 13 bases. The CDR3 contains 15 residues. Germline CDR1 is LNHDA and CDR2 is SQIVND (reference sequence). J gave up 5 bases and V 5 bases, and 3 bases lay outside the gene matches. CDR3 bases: TGTGCCAGTAGTGACGGACTAGCGGGAGACAATGAGCAGTTCTTC. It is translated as CASSDGLAGDNEQFF.

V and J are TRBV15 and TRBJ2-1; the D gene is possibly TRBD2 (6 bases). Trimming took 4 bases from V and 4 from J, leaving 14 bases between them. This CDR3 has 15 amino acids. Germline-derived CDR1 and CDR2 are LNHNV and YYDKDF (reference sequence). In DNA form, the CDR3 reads TGTGCCACCAGCACGGAGGGGCCGATTTACAATGAGCAGTTCTTC. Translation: CATSTEGPIYNEQFF.

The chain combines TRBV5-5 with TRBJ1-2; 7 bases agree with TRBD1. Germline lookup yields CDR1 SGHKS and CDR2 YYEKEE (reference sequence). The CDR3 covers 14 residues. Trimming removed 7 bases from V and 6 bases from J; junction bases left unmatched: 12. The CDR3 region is CASWPLGQGDGYTF. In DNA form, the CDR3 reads TGTGCCAGCTGGCCCCTGGGTCAGGGGGATGGCTACACCTTC.

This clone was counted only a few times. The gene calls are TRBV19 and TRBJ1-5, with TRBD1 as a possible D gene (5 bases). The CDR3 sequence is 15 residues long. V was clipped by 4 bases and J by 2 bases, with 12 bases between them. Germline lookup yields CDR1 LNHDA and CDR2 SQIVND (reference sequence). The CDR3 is CASSTRVLGNQPQHF. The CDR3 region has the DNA TGTGCCAGTAGTACCAGGGTGTTGGGCAATCAGCCCCAGCATTTT.

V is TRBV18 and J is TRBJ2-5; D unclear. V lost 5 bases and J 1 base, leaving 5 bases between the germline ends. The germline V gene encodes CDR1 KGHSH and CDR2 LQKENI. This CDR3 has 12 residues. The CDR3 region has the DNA TGTGCCAGCTCAGGGCTCCAAGAGACCCAGTACTTC. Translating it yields CASSGLQETQYF.

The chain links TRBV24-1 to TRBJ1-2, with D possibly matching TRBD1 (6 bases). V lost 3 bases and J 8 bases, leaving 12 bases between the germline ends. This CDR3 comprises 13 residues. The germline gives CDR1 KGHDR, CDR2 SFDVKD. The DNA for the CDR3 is TGTGCCACCAGTGATGTTCAGACAGGCGGCTACACCTTC. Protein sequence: CATSDVQTGGYTF.

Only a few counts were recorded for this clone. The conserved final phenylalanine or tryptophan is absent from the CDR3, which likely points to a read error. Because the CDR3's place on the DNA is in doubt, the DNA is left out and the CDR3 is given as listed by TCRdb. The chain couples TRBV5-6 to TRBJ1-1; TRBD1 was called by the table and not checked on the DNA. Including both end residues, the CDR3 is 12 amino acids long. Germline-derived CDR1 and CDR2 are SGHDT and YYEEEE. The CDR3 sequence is CASSWGAGTGVL.

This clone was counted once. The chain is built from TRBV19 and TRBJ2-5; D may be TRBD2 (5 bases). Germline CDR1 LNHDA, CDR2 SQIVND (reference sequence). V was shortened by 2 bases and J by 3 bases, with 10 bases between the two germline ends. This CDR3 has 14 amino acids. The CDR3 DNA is TGTGCCAGTAGTATACCTCAGGAGGAAGAGACCCAGTACTTC. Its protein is CASSIPQEEETQYF.

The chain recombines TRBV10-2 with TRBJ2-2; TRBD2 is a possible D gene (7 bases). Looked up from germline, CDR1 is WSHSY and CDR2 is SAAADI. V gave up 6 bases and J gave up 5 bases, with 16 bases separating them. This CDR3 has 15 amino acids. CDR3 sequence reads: CASRRGGSTTGELFF. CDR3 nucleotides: TGCGCCAGCAGGAGGGGGGGATCAACAACCGGGGAGCTGTTTTTT.

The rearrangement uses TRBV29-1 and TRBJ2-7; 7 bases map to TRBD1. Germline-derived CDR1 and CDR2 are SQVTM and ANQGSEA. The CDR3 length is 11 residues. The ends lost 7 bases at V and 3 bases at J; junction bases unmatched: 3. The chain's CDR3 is CSARTGYEQYV. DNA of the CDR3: TGCAGCGCCAGGACAGGCTACGAGCAGTACGTC.

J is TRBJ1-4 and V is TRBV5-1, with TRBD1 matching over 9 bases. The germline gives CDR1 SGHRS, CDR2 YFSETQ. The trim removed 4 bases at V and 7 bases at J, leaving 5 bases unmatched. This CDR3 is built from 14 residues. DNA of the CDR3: TGCGCCAGCAGCACACAGGGGGCGGGTGAAAAACTGTTTTTT. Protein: CASSTQGAGEKLFF. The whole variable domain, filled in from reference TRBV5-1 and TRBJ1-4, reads KAGVTQTPRYLIKTRGQQVTLSCSPISGHRSVSWYQQTPGQGLQFLFEYFSETQRNKGNFPGRFSGRQFSNSRSEMNVSTLELGDSALYLCASSTQGAGEKLFFGSGTQLSVL.

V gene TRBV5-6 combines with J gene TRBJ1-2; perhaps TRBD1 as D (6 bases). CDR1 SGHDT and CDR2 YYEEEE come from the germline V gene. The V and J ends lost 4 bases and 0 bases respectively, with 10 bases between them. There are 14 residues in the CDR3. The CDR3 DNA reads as TGTGCCAGCAGCCCGACAGGCCCTAACTATGGCTACACCTTC. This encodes CASSPTGPNYGYTF.

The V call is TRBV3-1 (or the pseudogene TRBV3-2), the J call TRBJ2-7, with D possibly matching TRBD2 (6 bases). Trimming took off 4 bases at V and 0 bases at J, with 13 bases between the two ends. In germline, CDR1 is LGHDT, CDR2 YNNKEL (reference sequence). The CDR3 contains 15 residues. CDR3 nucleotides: TGTGCCAGCAGCCTCAGGGAGGTAAGCTCCTACGAGCAGTACTTC. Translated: CASSLREVSSYEQYF.

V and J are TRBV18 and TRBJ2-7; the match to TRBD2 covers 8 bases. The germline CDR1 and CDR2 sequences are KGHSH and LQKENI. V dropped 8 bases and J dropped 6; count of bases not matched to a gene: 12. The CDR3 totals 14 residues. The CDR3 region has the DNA TGTGCCAGCAAACCGGGAGGGAGGTTAGGCGAGCAGTACTTC. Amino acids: CASKPGGRLGEQYF.

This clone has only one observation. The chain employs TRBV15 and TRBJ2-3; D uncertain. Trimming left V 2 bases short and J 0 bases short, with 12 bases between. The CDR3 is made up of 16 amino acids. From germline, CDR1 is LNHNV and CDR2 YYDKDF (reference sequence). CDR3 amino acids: CATSRWAGTSTDTQYF. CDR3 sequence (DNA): TGTGCCACCAGCAGATGGGCAGGAACTAGCACAGATACGCAGTATTTT.

CDR3 DNA sequence: TGTGCCAGCAGCCCGGACAGAGCCTCTAACTATGGCTACACCTTC. Translating gives CASSPDRASNYGYTF. The chain combines TRBV5-6 with TRBJ1-2, with D perhaps TRBD1 (6 bases). The CDR3 consists of 15 residues. Germline CDR1 and CDR2: SGHDT and YYEEEE. The V end was cut by 4 bases, the J end by 0 bases, with 13 bases between.